This T cell receptor beta chain was recorded in a study of blood T cell repertoires in COVID-19. Study-level information: Acute and convalescent COVID-19 specimens originated in the United States, Italy and Spain.

Some clones are missing from TCRdb's copy, which holds only in-frame ones; the method was immunoSEQ multiplex PCR. The sample gives around 270,000 clones, about four fifths of which show up once; about 1.6% is in the top ten. The junction had 6 bases not matched to a gene; V was cut back by 1 base and J by 7 bases. The CDR3 runs 14 residues. Germline V gives CDR1 LGHDT, CDR2 YNNKEL (reference sequence). This TCR derives from a woman in her thirties or forties who had recovered from COVID-19. What was sequenced was peripheral blood. V usage is TRBV3-1 (or the pseudogene TRBV3-2) and J usage is TRBJ1-1; 7 bases are a match to TRBD1. The CDR3 region is CASSQGGQEGEAFF. For the CDR3, the DNA is TGTGCCAGCAGCCAAGGTGGACAGGAGGGTGAAGCTTTCTTT.